This T cell receptor beta chain came from a study of T-cell reconstitution after alpha-beta-depleted transplantation in children. Study-wide points: Newly produced T cells mostly provided counts and TCRbeta diversity after one year, as hyperexpanded clones declined.

This clonotype was recorded at least ten times. Its antigen is as yet unknown. The CDR3 has 14 amino acids. V was shortened by 1 base and J by 3 bases, with 10 bases between the two germline ends. Unique molecular identifiers were incorporated when the TCRbeta library was constructed. TCRdb called the PCR reads again in MiXCR, with one record for every CDR3 protein. The sample includes approximately 800,000 distinct CDR3 sequences, 15% to 20% of them seen just once. The TCR comes from a male patient younger than 18 who had a stem cell transplant for acute lymphoblastic leukemia, so the T cells may come from the graft donor. Sequenced here: PBMCs, mostly from graft donor cells, sampled 360 days after TCRalphabeta/CD19-depleted stem cell transplant. This sequence joins TRBV12-3 or TRBV12-4 and TRBJ2-7, with a possible D match to TRBD1 (5 bases). In DNA, the CDR3 is TGTGCCAGCAGTTTAGGGGGCCTAGGCTACGAGCAGTACTTC. It yields the protein CASSLGGLGYEQYF.